The source of this T cell receptor (beta chain) is a study of cytomegalovirus exposure and HLA in healthy donors. Overall study findings and caveats: The listing of roughly 160 TCR beta chains classed them as cytomegalovirus-associated.

Primers: 60 Vbeta forward and 13 Jbeta reverse. Clones were sequenced by immunoSEQ multiplex PCR, and TCRdb holds only the in-frame ones, with some missing. This table has 200,000 to 250,000 clones, about 74% appearing once. This CDR3 spans 13 amino acids. Deletions cut 3 bases from V and 7 bases from J, with 7 bases between. From germline, CDR1 is SNHLY and CDR2 FYNNEI. Remarks on this clone: The antigen remains undetermined.

Sample: PBMCs. The clonotype comes from a woman aged 25 to 39 in good health and CMV-seronegative. The chain joins TRBV2 to TRBJ1-6; D is unclear. The CDR3 protein is CASSDTENSPLHF. The DNA for the CDR3 is TGTGCCAGCAGTGATACAGAGAATTCACCCCTCCACTTT.